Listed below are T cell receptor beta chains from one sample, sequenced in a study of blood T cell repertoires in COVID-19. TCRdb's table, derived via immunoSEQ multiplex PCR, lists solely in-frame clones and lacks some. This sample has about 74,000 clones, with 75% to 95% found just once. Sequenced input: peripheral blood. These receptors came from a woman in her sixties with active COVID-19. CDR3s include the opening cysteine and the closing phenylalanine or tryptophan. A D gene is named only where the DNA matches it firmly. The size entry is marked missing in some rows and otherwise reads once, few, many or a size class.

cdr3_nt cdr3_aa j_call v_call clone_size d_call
TGTGCCATCACCCAGGGACAGATGAACACTGAAGCTTTCTTT CAITQGQMNTEAFF TRBJ1-1 TRBV10-3 once TRBD1
TGCAGCGTTGAGGGGACAGGGTATATGCACGAGCAGTACTTC CSVEGTGYMHEQYF TRBJ2-7 TRBV29-1 . TRBD1
TGCGCCAGCAGTTCCCAGGGGTACGCTGAAGCTTTCTTT CASSSQGYAEAFF TRBJ1-1 TRBV5-1 . .
TGCGCCAGCAGCTTGGCCCCAGGGAACCACAATGAGCAGTTCTTC CASSLAPGNHNEQFF TRBJ2-1 TRBV5-1 . .
TGTGCCAGCAGTCTCGCAGGTGAGGGCAATGAGCAGTTCTTC CASSLAGEGNEQFF TRBJ2-1 TRBV27 . .
TGTGCCATCACCGCCCTTAGCGGAGCGAACACCGGGGAGCTGTTTTTT CAITALSGANTGELFF TRBJ2-2 TRBV10-3 . .
TGTGCCAGCTCACCAGAGGTGTCTGGAAACACCATATATTTT CASSPEVSGNTIYF TRBJ1-3 TRBV18 . .
TGTGCCAGCAGTGAAGTGGGAGGGTCCTTTGAGACCCAGTACTTC CASSEVGGSFETQYF TRBJ2-5 TRBV6-1 . TRBD2
TGTGCCAGCAGTTTAACGGGACAGGGGGTCGGCAGCGATGGCAATCAGCCCCAGCATTTT CASSLTGQGVGSDGNQPQHF TRBJ1-5 TRBV28 . TRBD1
TGTGCCAGCGCCCGGGACAGGGGGCTCAATGAGCAGTTCTTC CASARDRGLNEQFF TRBJ2-1 TRBV19 . TRBD1